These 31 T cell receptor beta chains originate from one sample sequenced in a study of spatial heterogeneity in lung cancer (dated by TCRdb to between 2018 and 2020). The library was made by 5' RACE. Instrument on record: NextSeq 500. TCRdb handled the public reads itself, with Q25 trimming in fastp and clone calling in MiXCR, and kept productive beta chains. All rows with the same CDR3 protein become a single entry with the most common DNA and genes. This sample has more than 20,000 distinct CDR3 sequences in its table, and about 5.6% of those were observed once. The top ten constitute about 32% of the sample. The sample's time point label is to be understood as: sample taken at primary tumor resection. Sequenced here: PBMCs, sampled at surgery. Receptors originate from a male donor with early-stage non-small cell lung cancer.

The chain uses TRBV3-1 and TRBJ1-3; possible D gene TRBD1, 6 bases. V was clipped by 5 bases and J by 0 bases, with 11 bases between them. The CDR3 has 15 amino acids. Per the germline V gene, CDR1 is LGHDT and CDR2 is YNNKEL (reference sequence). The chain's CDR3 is CASSEDSYSGNTIYF. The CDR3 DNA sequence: TGTGCCAGCAGCGAGGACAGCTACTCTGGAAACACCATATATTTT.

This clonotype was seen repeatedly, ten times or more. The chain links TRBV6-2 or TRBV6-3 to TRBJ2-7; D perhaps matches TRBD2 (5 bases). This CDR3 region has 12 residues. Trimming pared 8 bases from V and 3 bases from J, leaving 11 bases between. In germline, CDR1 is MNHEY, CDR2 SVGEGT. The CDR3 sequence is CASRLSGYEQYF. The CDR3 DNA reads TGTGCCAGCCGTCTCAGCGGCTACGAGCAGTACTTC.

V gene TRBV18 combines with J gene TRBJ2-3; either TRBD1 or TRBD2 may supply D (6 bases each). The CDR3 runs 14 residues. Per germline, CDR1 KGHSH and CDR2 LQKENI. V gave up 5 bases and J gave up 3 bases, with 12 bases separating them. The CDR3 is CASSKTGRTDTQYF. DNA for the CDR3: TGTGCCAGCTCAAAAACAGGGAGGACAGATACGCAGTATTTT.

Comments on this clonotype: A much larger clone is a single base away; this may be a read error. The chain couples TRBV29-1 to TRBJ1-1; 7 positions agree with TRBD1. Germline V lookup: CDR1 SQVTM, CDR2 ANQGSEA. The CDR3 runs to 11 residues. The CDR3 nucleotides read TGCAGCGCCCGACAGGGAACTGAAACTTTCTTT. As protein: CSARQGTETFF. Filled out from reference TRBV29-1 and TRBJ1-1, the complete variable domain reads SAVISQKPSRDICQRGTSLTIQCQVDSQVTMMFWYRQQPGQSLTLIATANQGSEATYESGFVIDKFPISRPNLTFSTLTVSNMSPEDSSIYLCSARQGTETFFGQGTRLTVV.

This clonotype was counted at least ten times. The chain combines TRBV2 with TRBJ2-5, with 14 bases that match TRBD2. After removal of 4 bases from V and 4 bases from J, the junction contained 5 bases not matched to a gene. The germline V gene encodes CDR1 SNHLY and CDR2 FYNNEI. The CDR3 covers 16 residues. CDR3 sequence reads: CASSAGLAGAGETQYF. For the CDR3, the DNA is TGTGCCAGCAGTGCGGGACTAGCGGGAGCAGGAGAGACCCAGTACTTC.

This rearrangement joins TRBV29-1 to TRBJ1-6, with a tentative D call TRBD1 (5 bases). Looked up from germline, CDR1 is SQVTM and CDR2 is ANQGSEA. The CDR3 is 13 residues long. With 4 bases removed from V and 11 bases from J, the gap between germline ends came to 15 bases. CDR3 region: CSVGYRKDAPLHF. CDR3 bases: TGCAGCGTTGGTTACAGGAAAGATGCACCCCTCCACTTT.

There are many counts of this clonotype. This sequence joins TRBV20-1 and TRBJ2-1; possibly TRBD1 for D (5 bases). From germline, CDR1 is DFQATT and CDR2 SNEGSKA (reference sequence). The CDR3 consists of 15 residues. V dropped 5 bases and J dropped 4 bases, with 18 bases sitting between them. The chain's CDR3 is CSAGKQAAPYNEQFF. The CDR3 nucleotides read TGCAGTGCTGGAAAACAGGCAGCGCCTTACAATGAGCAGTTCTTC.

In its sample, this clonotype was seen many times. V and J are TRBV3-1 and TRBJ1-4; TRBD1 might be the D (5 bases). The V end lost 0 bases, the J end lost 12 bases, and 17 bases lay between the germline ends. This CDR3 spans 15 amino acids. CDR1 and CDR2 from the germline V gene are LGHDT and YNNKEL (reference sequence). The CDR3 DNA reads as TGTGCCAGCAGCCAAGACGGGACCAAAACCGGGGAACTGTTTTTT. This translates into CASSQDGTKTGELFF.

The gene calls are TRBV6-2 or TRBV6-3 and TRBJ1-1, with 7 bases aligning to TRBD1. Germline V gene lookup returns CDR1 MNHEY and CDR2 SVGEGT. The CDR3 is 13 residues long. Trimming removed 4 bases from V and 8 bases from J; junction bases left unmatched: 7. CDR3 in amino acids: CASSSQMDREAFF. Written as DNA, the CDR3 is TGTGCCAGCAGTTCCCAAATGGACAGGGAAGCTTTCTTT.

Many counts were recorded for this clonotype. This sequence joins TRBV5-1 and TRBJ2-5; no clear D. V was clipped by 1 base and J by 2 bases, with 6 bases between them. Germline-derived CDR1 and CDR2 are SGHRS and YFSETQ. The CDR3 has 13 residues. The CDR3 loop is CASSLRIQETQYF. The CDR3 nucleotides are TGCGCCAGCAGCTTGAGGATACAAGAGACCCAGTACTTC.

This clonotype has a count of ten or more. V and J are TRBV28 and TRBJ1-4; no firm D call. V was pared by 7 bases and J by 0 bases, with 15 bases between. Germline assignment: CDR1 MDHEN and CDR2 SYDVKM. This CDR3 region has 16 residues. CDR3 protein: CASTFLTGATNEKLFF. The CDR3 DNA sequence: TGTGCCAGCACATTTCTTACTGGGGCAACTAATGAAAAACTGTTTTTT.

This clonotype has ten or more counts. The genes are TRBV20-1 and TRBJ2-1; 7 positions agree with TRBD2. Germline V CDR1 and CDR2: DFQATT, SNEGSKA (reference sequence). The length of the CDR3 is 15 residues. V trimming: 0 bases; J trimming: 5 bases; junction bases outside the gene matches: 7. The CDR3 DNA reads TGCAGTGCTAGAGATCGGGGACTACCTGACAATGAGCAGTTCTTC. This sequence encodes CSARDRGLPDNEQFF.

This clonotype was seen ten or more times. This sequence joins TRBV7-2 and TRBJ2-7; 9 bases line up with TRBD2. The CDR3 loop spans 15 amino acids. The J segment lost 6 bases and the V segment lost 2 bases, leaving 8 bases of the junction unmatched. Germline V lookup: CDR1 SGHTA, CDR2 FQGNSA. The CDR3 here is CASSLMSSGDREQYF. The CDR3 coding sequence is TGTGCCAGCAGCTTAATGTCTAGCGGGGACCGCGAGCAGTACTTC.

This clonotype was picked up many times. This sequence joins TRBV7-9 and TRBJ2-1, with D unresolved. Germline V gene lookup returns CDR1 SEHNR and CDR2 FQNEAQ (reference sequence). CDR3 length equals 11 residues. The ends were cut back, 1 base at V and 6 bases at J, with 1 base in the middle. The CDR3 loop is CASSLGNEQFF. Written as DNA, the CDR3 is TGTGCCAGCAGCTTAGGCAATGAGCAGTTCTTC.

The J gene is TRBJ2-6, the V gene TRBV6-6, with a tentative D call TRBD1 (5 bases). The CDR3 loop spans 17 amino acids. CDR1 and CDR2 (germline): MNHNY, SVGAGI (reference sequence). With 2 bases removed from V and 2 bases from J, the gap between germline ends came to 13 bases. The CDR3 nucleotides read TGTGCCAGCAGTTACGCCAGGGTCGATCCTGGGGCCAACGTCCTGACTTTC. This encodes CASSYARVDPGANVLTF.

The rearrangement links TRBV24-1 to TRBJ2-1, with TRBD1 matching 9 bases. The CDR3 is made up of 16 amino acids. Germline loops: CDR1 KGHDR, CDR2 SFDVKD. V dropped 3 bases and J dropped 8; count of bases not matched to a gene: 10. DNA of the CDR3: TGTGCCACCAGTGATGCGTCCGGGACAGGGTCTGATGAGCAGTTCTTC. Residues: CATSDASGTGSDEQFF.

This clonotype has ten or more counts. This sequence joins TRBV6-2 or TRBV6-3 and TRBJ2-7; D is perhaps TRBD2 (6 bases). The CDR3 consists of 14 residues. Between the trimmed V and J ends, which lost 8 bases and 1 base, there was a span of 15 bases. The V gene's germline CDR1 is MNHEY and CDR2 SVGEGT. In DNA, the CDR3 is TGTGCCAGCGGAGGGGAAGGGAAATCCTACGAGCAGTACTTC. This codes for CASGGEGKSYEQYF.

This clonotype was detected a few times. The CDR3 reads CASYPAGSETQYF. The CDR3 nucleotides are TGTGCCAGCTATCCCGCCGGATCAGAGACCCAGTACTTC. The V gene is TRBV6-6, the J gene TRBJ2-5; D unresolved. Germline assignment: CDR1 MNHNY and CDR2 SVGAGI (reference sequence). This CDR3 comprises 13 residues. Trimming left V 8 bases short and J 4 bases short, with 14 bases between.

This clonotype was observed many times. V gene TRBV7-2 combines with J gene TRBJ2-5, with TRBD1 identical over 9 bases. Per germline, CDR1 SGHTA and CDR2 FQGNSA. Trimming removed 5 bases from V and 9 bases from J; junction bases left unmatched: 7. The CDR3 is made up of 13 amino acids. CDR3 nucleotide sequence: TGTGCCAGCAGCCCTACAGGGGGCGGGCCCCAGTACTTC. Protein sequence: CASSPTGGGPQYF.

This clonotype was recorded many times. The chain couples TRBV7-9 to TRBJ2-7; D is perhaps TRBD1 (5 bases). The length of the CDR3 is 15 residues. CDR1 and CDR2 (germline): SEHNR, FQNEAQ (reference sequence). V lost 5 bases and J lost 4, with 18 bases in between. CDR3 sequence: CASSPPPDKAYEQYF. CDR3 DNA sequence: TGTGCCAGCAGCCCCCCGCCGGACAAGGCTTACGAGCAGTACTTC.

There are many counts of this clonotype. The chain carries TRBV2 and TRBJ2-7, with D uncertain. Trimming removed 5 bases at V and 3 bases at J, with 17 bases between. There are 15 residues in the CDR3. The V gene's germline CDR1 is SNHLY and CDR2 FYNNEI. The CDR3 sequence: CASSRGVPGRYEQYF. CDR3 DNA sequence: TGTGCCAGCAGTCGCGGCGTTCCGGGCCGCTACGAGCAGTACTTC.

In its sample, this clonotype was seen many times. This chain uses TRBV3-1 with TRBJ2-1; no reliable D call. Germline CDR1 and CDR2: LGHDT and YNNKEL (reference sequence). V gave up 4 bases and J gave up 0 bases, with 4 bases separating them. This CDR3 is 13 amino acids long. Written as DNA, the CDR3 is TGTGCCAGCAGCCCACACTCCTACAATGAGCAGTTCTTC. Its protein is CASSPHSYNEQFF.

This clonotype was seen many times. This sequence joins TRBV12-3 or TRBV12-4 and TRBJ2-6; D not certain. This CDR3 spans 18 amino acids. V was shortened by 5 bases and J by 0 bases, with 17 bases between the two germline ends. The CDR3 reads CASSTTRFLVSGANVLTF. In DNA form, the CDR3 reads TGTGCCAGCAGTACTACCAGGTTCCTCGTCTCTGGGGCCAACGTCCTGACTTTC.

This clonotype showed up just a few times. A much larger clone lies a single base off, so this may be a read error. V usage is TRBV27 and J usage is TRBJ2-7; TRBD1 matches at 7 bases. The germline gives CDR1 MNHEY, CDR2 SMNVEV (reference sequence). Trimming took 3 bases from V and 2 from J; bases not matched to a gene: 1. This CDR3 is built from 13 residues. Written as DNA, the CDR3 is TGTGCCAGCAGTTTCGACAGGGCCTACGAGCAGTACTTC. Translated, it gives CASSFDRAYEQYF.

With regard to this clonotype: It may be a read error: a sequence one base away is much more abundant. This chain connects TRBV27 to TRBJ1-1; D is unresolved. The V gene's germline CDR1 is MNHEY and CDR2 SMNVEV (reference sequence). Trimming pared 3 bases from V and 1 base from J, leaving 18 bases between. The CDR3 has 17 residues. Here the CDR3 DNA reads TGTGCCAGCAGTTTCTTTCCTCCAAACCGCCGGAACACTGAAGCTTTCTTT. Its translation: CASSFFPPNRRNTEAFF.

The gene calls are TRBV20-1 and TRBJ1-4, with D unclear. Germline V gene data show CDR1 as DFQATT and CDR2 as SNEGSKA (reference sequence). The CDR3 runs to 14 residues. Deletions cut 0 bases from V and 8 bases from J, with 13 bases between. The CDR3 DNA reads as TGCAGTGCTAGAGATTCGAGGGTTGGAGAAAAACTGTTTTTT. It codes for CSARDSRVGEKLFF.

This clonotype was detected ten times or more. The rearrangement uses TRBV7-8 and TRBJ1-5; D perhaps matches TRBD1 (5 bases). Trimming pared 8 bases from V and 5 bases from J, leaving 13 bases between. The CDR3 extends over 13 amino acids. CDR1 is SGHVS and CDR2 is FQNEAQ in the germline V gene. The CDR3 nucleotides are TGTGCCAGCTTGCAGGGTCTTGATCAGCCCCAGCATTTT. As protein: CASLQGLDQPQHF.

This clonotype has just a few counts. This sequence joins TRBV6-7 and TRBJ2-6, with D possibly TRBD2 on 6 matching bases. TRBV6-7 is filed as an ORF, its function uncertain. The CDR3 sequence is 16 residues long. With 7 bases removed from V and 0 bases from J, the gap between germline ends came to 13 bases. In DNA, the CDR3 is TGTGCCAGCAACCATATGGAGGGCTCTGGGGCCAACGTCCTGACTTTC. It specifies CASNHMEGSGANVLTF.

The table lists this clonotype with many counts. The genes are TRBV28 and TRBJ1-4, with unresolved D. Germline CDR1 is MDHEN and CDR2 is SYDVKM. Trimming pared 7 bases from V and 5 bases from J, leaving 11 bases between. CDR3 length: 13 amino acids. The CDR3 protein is CASTLPPNEKLFF. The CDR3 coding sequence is TGTGCCAGCACTCTCCCACCGAATGAAAAACTGTTTTTT.

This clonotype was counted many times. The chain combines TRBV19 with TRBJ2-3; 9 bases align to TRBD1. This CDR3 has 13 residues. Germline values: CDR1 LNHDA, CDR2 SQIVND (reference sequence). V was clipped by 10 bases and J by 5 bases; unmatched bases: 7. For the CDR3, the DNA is TGTGCCACCGCGGACAGGGGCAAAGATACGCAGTATTTT. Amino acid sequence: CATADRGKDTQYF.

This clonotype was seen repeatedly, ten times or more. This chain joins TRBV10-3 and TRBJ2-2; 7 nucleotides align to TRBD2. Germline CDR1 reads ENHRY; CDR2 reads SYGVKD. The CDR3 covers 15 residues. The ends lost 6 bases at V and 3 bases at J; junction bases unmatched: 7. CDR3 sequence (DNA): TGTGCCATCAGCGCGGGGGACCTCGACACCGGGGAGCTGTTTTTT. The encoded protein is CAISAGDLDTGELFF.